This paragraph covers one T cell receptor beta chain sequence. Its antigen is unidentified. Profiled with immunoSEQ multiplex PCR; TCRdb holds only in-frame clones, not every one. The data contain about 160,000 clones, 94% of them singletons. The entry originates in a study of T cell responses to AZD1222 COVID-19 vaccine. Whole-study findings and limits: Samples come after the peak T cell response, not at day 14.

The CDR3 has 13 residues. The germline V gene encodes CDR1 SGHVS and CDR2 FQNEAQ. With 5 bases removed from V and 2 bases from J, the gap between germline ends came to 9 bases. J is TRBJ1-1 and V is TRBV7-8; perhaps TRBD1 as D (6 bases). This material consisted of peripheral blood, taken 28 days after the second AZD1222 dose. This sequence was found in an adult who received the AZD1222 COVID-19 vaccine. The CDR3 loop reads CASSGQINTEAFF. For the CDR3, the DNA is TGTGCCAGCAGCGGACAGATAAACACTGAAGCTTTCTTT.